This TCR beta chain appears in the sequencing data of a study of breast tumors, draining lymph nodes, adjacent tissues. Via MiXCR, TCRdb re-called the multiplex PCR reads, giving one row per CDR3 protein. The table includes 150,000 to 200,000 distinct CDR3 sequences, around a third detected once. Samples came from axillary lymph nodes draining the breast cancer. Overall study results and limits: Tumors had less TCR diversity than lymph nodes, more than nontumor tissue. Data fit most tumor T cells coming from lymph node, expanding in tumor. Compared with basal-like, luminal-like tumors shared significantly more repertoire with nontumor tissue.

Trimming took 5 bases from V and 4 from J; bases not matched to a gene: 1. The CDR3 runs 15 residues. Looked up from germline, CDR1 is ENHRY and CDR2 is SYGVKD. Points on this clonotype: What it binds is unknown.

The chain employs TRBV10-3 and TRBJ2-3; TRBD2 matches at 15 bases. The specimen was axillary lymph node tissue. The clonotype originates from a female donor with breast cancer. Some clones in this sample may be carry-over from other donors' samples. The CDR3, as DNA: TGTGCCATCAGTCGGACTAGCGGGGGGGCAGATACGCAGTATTTT. Its translation: CAISRTSGGADTQYF.